These 14 T cell receptor beta chains came from one sample sequenced in a study of control samples from healthy donors and cancer patients. Measured with immunoSEQ multiplex PCR; TCRdb has only the in-frame clones, and not every one. The sample carries 60,000 to 75,000 clones, over 75% recorded once. Sequenced sample: blood. All receptors come from a man between 45 and 60 years old in good health.

The rearrangement links TRBV11-2 to TRBJ2-1, with 12 nucleotides matching TRBD2. Germline lookup yields CDR1 SGHAT and CDR2 FQNNGV. This CDR3 is built from 15 residues. The V gene end was trimmed by 5 bases and the J gene end by 7 bases; junction bases not matched to a gene: 6. The CDR3: CASSVTSGSFNEQFF. The CDR3 region has the DNA TGTGCCAGCAGCGTGACTAGCGGGAGTTTTAATGAGCAGTTCTTC.

The chain employs TRBV10-3 and TRBJ1-2; TRBD1 might be the D (6 bases). This CDR3 region has 12 residues. Deletions cut 8 bases from V and 8 bases from J, with 15 bases between. Germline V lookup: CDR1 ENHRY, CDR2 SYGVKD. The CDR3 region has the DNA TGTGCCATCCCGGCAGGGGAGTACGGCTACACCTTC. This gives the protein CAIPAGEYGYTF.

This chain connects TRBV29-1 to TRBJ1-3, with D unclear. The CDR3 loop spans 11 amino acids. The V end lost 7 bases, the J end lost 4 bases, and 8 bases lay between the germline ends. Germline-derived CDR1 and CDR2 are SQVTM and ANQGSEA. The CDR3 DNA reads TGCAGCGGAATGAGGGGAAACACCATATATTTT. Translating gives CSGMRGNTIYF.

The chain joins TRBV14 to TRBJ2-3; 8 bases align to TRBD2. This CDR3 is 17 amino acids long. CDR1 is SGHDN and CDR2 is FVKESK in the germline V gene. Trimming at V came to 3 bases and at J to 0 bases, leaving 8 bases not matched to a gene. The CDR3 protein is CASSHRAGGRSTDTQYF. CDR3 in DNA: TGTGCCAGCAGCCATCGCGCGGGGGGCCGTAGCACAGATACGCAGTATTTT.

J is TRBJ1-1 and V is TRBV19, with D unresolved. CDR3 length equals 14 residues. The V end lost 10 bases, the J end lost 5 bases, and 20 bases lay between the germline ends. Germline-derived CDR1 and CDR2 are LNHDA and SQIVND (reference sequence). The CDR3 DNA follows: TGTGCCACCGGCCCCCGCGGGGAGGGAACTGAAGCTTTCTTT. Amino acids: CATGPRGEGTEAFF.

This chain joins TRBV2 and TRBJ2-3; the D is unclear. V was shortened by 9 bases and J by 1 base, with 11 bases between the two germline ends. Germline CDR1 is SNHLY and CDR2 is FYNNEI. The CDR3 spans 13 residues. CDR3 region: CARSPPGTDTQYF. The CDR3 DNA is TGTGCCAGGTCTCCCCCCGGCACAGATACGCAGTATTTT.

This sequence joins TRBV28 and TRBJ1-2; TRBD1 matches at 7 bases. The CDR3 covers 13 residues. Trimming at V came to 5 bases and at J to 12 bases, leaving 12 bases not matched to a gene. Germline CDR1 is MDHEN and CDR2 is SYDVKM. This CDR3 reads CASSDGQAHLDTF. CDR3 in DNA: TGTGCCAGCAGTGATGGACAGGCCCACCTAGACACCTTC.

J is TRBJ1-2 and V is TRBV9; possibly TRBD1 for D (5 bases). This CDR3 region has 14 residues. Trimming stripped 3 bases from V and 4 bases from J, with 13 bases between. Germline assignment: CDR1 SGDLS and CDR2 YYNGEE. This CDR3 reads CASSGTGTVYGYTF. In DNA form, the CDR3 reads TGTGCCAGCAGCGGAACCGGGACGGTCTATGGCTACACCTTC.

The genes are TRBV19 and TRBJ2-1; 12 nucleotides match TRBD2. Germline V lookup: CDR1 LNHDA, CDR2 SQIVND (reference sequence). With 3 bases clipped from V and 9 bases from J, the junction kept 6 bases outside the gene matches. The CDR3 runs 15 residues. In DNA form, the CDR3 reads TGTGCCAGTAGTATCCTAGCGGGAGGGGTGGGTGAGCAGTTCTTC. Protein sequence: CASSILAGGVGEQFF.

The genes are TRBV28 and TRBJ2-1; D unresolved. The CDR3 is 15 amino acids. Germline CDR1 is MDHEN and CDR2 is SYDVKM. V was clipped by 3 bases and J by 0 bases, with 9 bases between them. The CDR3, as DNA: TGTGCCAGCAGTTTGCTGTCAAACTCCTACAATGAGCAGTTCTTC. As protein: CASSLLSNSYNEQFF.

The rearrangement links TRBV5-3 to TRBJ2-7; D is ambiguous. TRBV5-3 is known as an ORF, though its function is uncertain. V lost 2 bases to trimming and J lost 3 bases, with 15 bases between them. There are 15 residues in the CDR3. CDR3 nucleotides: TGTGCCAGAAGCTTATTTCTTCGCCCTTTCTACGAGCAGTACTTC. It translates to CARSLFLRPFYEQYF.

This chain connects TRBV19 to TRBJ2-1; D is ambiguous. V was trimmed by 3 bases and J by 6 bases, leaving 9 bases between them. CDR1 is LNHDA and CDR2 is SQIVND in the germline V gene (reference sequence). The CDR3 covers 13 residues. Written as DNA, the CDR3 is TGTGCCAGTAGTATGATGACCGGCAATGAGCAGTTCTTC. Encoded protein: CASSMMTGNEQFF.

The CDR3 region has the DNA TGTGCCAGCTCACGGACGCGGACGGGCACTGAAGCTTTCTTT. It codes for CASSRTRTGTEAFF. The chain has TRBV18 and TRBJ1-1; no definite D call. Germline V gene data show CDR1 as KGHSH and CDR2 as LQKENI. The V end lost 4 bases, the J end lost 4 bases, and 13 bases lay between the germline ends. The CDR3 has 14 amino acids.

The rearrangement joins TRBV7-9 to TRBJ1-3; D call uncertain. CDR1 is SEHNR and CDR2 is FQNEAQ in the germline V gene (reference sequence). The CDR3 sequence is 14 residues long. Trimming removed 1 base at V and 2 bases at J, with 6 bases between. The CDR3 nucleotides read TGTGCCAGCAGCTTAGTGGGAGCTGGAAACACCATATATTTT. Encoded protein: CASSLVGAGNTIYF.